A single T cell receptor (beta chain) is shown here with its context. This sample was taken from a study of blood T cell repertoires in COVID-19. As for the study in general: The origin of the acute and convalescent COVID-19 samples was the United States, Italy and Spain. In each case, the material was cDNA or gDNA derived from T cells, B-cell-depleted T cells, or PBMCs.

In the original workflow: Reference gene primers were amplified, and this amplification served to estimate nucleated cell counts. Only in-frame clones appear in the TCRdb table, and some are missing; sequencing was by immunoSEQ multiplex PCR. The V and J calls and the clone size are those of that table, but D and trimming were determined from the DNA. Counted here are about 380,000 clones, approximately 77% occurring once; the ten biggest clones make up more than 1%. The receptor was derived from a human donor with acute or convalescent COVID-19. The donor label of this sample is uncertain. The sequencing input was peripheral blood.

CDR3 sequence reads: CASSFRTQVNTDTQYF. CDR3 in DNA: TGTGCCAGCAGCTTCAGAACGCAGGTTAATACAGATACGCAGTATTTT. The V call is TRBV13, the J call TRBJ2-3; D is unresolved. Looked up from germline, CDR1 is PRHDT and CDR2 is FYEKMQ (reference sequence). V was cut by 3 bases and J by 3 bases, with 16 bases left in between. The CDR3 is 16 residues long.